The 24 T cell receptor beta chains given below trace back to one sample, sequenced in a study of shared clonotypes between healthy human individuals. Clones were read by immunoSEQ multiplex PCR, and TCRdb kept only the in-frame ones, dropping some. The sample consists of millions of clones, approximately 95% of them appearing once. Terminally differentiated effector memory CD45RA+ cells were excluded from the naive CD8 cells, which were CD45RO-negative and positively selected for CCR7. The source material was naive CD8+ T cells sorted from blood. The origin of the receptors is a man aged 18 to 29 in good health.

The genes are TRBV4-3 and TRBJ2-3, with 9 nucleotides matching TRBD1. This CDR3 spans 18 amino acids. Trimming at V came to 0 bases and at J to 3 bases, leaving 10 bases not matched to a gene. CDR1 LGHNA and CDR2 YSLEER come from the germline V gene. This CDR3 is CASSQEGAGQGGTDTQYF. CDR3 coding DNA: TGCGCCAGCAGCCAAGAAGGAGCGGGACAGGGCGGTACAGATACGCAGTATTTT.

This chain joins TRBV4-3 and TRBJ2-7, with D possibly called TRBD1 or TRBD2 (5 bases each). Trimming stripped 4 bases from V and 3 bases from J, with 16 bases between. CDR1 LGHNA and CDR2 YSLEER come from the germline V gene. This CDR3 is 15 amino acids long. CDR3 sequence: CASSLSGRRNYEQYF. Here the CDR3 DNA reads TGCGCCAGCAGCCTCTCAGGGAGACGGAACTACGAGCAGTACTTC.

The rearrangement uses TRBV5-1 and TRBJ2-7; possible D gene TRBD2, 5 bases. Germline CDR1 SGHRS, CDR2 YFSETQ. The length of the CDR3 is 14 residues. With 0 bases removed from V and 4 bases from J, the gap between germline ends came to 11 bases. For the CDR3, the DNA is TGCGCCAGCAGCTTGGAAGCGGACGGATACGAGCAGTACTTC. Translation gives CASSLEADGYEQYF.

The DNA for the CDR3 is TGTGCCAGCAGTGGGGACAGTTATAGCAATCAGCCCCAGCATTTT. Encoded protein: CASSGDSYSNQPQHF. The chain couples TRBV7-9 to TRBJ1-5; 7 nucleotides line up with TRBD1. This CDR3 has 15 amino acids. Germline-derived CDR1 and CDR2 are SEHNR and FQNEAQ (reference sequence). Germline trimming cut 6 bases from V and 0 bases from J; bases unmatched to any gene: 5. Supplemented by reference TRBV7-9 and TRBJ1-5, the full variable domain reads DTGVSQNPRHKITKRGQNVTFRCDPISEHNRLYWYRQTLGQGPEFLTYFQNEAQLEKSRLLSDRFSAERPKGSFSTLEIQRTEQGDSAMYLCASSGDSYSNQPQHFGDGTRLSIL.

Points on this clone: Additional DNA sequences in this sample encode the identical CDR3. The chain carries TRBV6-6 and TRBJ2-1; 9 bases are a match to TRBD2. Per germline, CDR1 MNHNY and CDR2 SVGAGI (reference sequence). This CDR3 spans 15 amino acids. After removal of 0 bases from V and 3 bases from J, the junction contained 0 bases not matched to a gene. The CDR3 loop reads CASSYSRGGYNEQFF. The CDR3 coding sequence is TGTGCCAGCAGTTACTCGCGGGGGGGCTACAATGAGCAGTTCTTC.

The chain is built from TRBV6-5 and TRBJ2-1; 11 bases line up with TRBD1. V trimming: 11 bases; J trimming: 3 bases; junction bases outside the gene matches: 3. This CDR3 comprises 13 residues. CDR1 and CDR2 (germline): MNHEY, SVGAGI. The DNA for the CDR3 is TGTGCCCCCGGGACAGGGGGCTACAATGAGCAGTTCTTC. This codes for CAPGTGGYNEQFF.

A word on this clone: Other DNA sequences of this sample code for an identical CDR3. J is TRBJ1-1 and V is TRBV11-2; D remains unclear. The germline V gene has CDR1 SGHAT and CDR2 FQNNGV. This CDR3 has 12 residues. Trimming shortened V by 3 bases and J by 10 bases, and 12 bases separated the two germline ends. CDR3 sequence reads: CASSLLGLGAFF. The CDR3 bases are TGTGCCAGCAGCTTGCTGGGCTTGGGAGCTTTCTTT.

V usage is TRBV19 and J usage is TRBJ1-5; 8 bases fit TRBD1. The CDR3 totals 17 residues. Trimming cost V 6 bases and J 5 bases; bases outside gene matches: 15. Germline V CDR1 and CDR2: LNHDA, SQIVND (reference sequence). The CDR3 DNA sequence: TGTGCCAGTAGAGCCGGGACAGGAGATAGGGGCTATCAGCCCCAGCATTTT. Encoded protein: CASRAGTGDRGYQPQHF.

On this clone: Other DNA sequences in the sample encode the same CDR3. The rearrangement joins TRBV29-1 to TRBJ2-1, with 9 nucleotides matching TRBD2. This CDR3 spans 15 amino acids. After removal of 1 base from V and 4 bases from J, the junction contained 5 bases not matched to a gene. Per germline, CDR1 SQVTM and CDR2 ANQGSEA. The CDR3 sequence is CSVEGTSVSYNEQFF. The CDR3 DNA reads TGCAGCGTTGAAGGGACTAGCGTTTCGTACAATGAGCAGTTCTTC.

V usage is TRBV27 and J usage is TRBJ2-1; D unclear. V lost 5 bases and J 3 bases, leaving 17 bases between the germline ends. The CDR3 extends over 16 amino acids. The V gene's germline CDR1 is MNHEY and CDR2 SMNVEV (reference sequence). CDR3 DNA sequence: TGTGCCAGCAGTCCCCGCCTCCCGTGGGACTACAATGAGCAGTTCTTC. It translates to CASSPRLPWDYNEQFF.

The chain has TRBV6-6 and TRBJ2-1; weak D call: TRBD1 (5 bases). V was cut by 0 bases and J by 3 bases, with 12 bases left in between. The CDR3 sequence is 16 residues long. Germline assignment: CDR1 MNHNY and CDR2 SVGAGI (reference sequence). The CDR3 DNA reads as TGTGCCAGCAGTTACTCGGTACAGGTCGACTACAATGAGCAGTTCTTC. Protein: CASSYSVQVDYNEQFF.

The rearrangement joins TRBV19 to TRBJ2-7; no definite D call. CDR1 and CDR2 (germline): LNHDA, SQIVND (reference sequence). This CDR3 comprises 17 residues. The V end lost 7 bases, the J end lost 3 bases, and 25 bases lay between the germline ends. The CDR3 loop reads CASTPTFRAPPLYEQYF. The CDR3, as DNA: TGTGCCAGTACCCCCACCTTCCGGGCCCCACCCCTCTACGAGCAGTACTTC.

The V and J genes are TRBV5-6 and TRBJ2-1; weak D call: TRBD2 (6 bases). Germline V lookup: CDR1 SGHDT, CDR2 YYEEEE. CDR3 length equals 16 residues. V lost 5 bases, J lost 0 bases, and 15 bases lay in between. The CDR3, as DNA: TGTGCCAGCAGGCTATGGGGCGGGAACTCCTACAATGAGCAGTTCTTC. Encoded protein: CASRLWGGNSYNEQFF.

On this clone: Other DNA sequences within the sample encode an identical CDR3. The chain recombines TRBV4-2 with TRBJ2-7, with D unclear. V was shortened by 1 base and J by 2 bases, with 6 bases between the two germline ends. In germline, CDR1 is LGHNA, CDR2 YNFKEQ. The CDR3 is 13 amino acids. Here the CDR3 reads CASSQGPAYEQYF. The CDR3 coding sequence is TGTGCCAGCAGCCAAGGTCCCGCCTACGAGCAGTACTTC.

This rearrangement joins TRBV27 to TRBJ2-7; D perhaps matches TRBD1 (5 bases). The CDR3 length is 14 residues. The V and J ends lost 2 bases and 3 bases respectively, with 11 bases between them. Germline assignment: CDR1 MNHEY and CDR2 SMNVEV (reference sequence). CDR3 sequence reads: CASSLSIGDYEQYF. CDR3 in DNA: TGTGCCAGCAGTTTAAGTATAGGGGACTACGAGCAGTACTTC.

The chain uses TRBV27 and TRBJ2-1, with D unclear. The ends were cut back, 5 bases at V and 5 bases at J, with 13 bases in the middle. The germline gives CDR1 MNHEY, CDR2 SMNVEV (reference sequence). The CDR3 has 14 amino acids. The CDR3 spells CASSVLPGNNEQFF. The CDR3, as DNA: TGTGCCAGCAGTGTCCTTCCTGGGAACAATGAGCAGTTCTTC.

CDR3 loop: CASSFYGGGYEQYF. The CDR3 bases are TGTGCCAGCAGCTTCTATGGAGGGGGCTACGAGCAGTACTTC. This chain joins TRBV5-4 and TRBJ2-7; the D call may be TRBD1 or TRBD2 (6 bases each). The CDR3 contains 14 residues. The germline gives CDR1 SGHNT, CDR2 YYREEE (reference sequence). V was shortened by 2 bases and J by 3 bases, with 12 bases between the two germline ends.

The V call is TRBV7-2, the J call TRBJ1-4, with D possibly being TRBD1 (5 bases). CDR3 length: 16 residues. V was pared by 1 base and J by 2 bases, with 11 bases between. The V gene's germline CDR1 is SGHTA and CDR2 FQGNSA. This chain's CDR3 is CASSLGQGVTNEKLFF. The CDR3 DNA reads TGTGCCAGCAGCTTAGGTCAGGGAGTGACTAATGAAAAACTGTTTTTT.

V usage is TRBV11-1 and J usage is TRBJ1-6; no reliable D call. V shed 6 bases and J shed 5 bases, with 11 bases lying between them. This CDR3 contains 14 residues. Looked up from germline, CDR1 is SGHAT and CDR2 is FQDESV (reference sequence). The CDR3 DNA reads TGTGCCAGCAGTTTTACGCGGAATAATTCACCCCTCCACTTT. This gives the protein CASSFTRNNSPLHF.

The V and J genes are TRBV15 and TRBJ2-7; 8 nucleotides agree with TRBD2. After removal of 5 bases from V and 3 bases from J, the junction contained 6 bases not matched to a gene. The CDR3 totals 14 residues. CDR1 is LNHNV, CDR2 YYDKDF, per germline (reference sequence). The DNA of the CDR3 is TGTGCCACCAGCGTAGGACTAGCAGACTACGAGCAGTACTTC. It translates to CATSVGLADYEQYF.

V and J are TRBV11-3 and TRBJ2-1; no clear D. Trimming pared 3 bases from V and 5 bases from J, leaving 11 bases between. The CDR3 covers 14 residues. Germline V gene sequence: CDR1 SGHNT, CDR2 YENEEA. The CDR3 region is CASSLWTSDNEQFF. CDR3 nucleotides: TGTGCCAGCAGCTTGTGGACCTCGGACAATGAGCAGTTCTTC.

V usage is TRBV2 and J usage is TRBJ1-2; TRBD1 aligns across 8 bases. With 3 bases clipped from V and 2 bases from J, the junction kept 5 bases outside the gene matches. The germline CDR1 and CDR2 sequences are SNHLY and FYNNEI. The CDR3 loop spans 15 amino acids. The CDR3 DNA reads as TGTGCCAGCAGTGACCCACGGACAGGGAACTATGGCTACACCTTC. Protein sequence: CASSDPRTGNYGYTF.

The genes are TRBV27 and TRBJ2-3, with a weak D call TRBD2 (7 bases). Trimming shortened V by 6 bases and J by 2 bases, and 21 bases separated the two germline ends. The CDR3 has 17 residues. Germline V CDR1 and CDR2: MNHEY, SMNVEV (reference sequence). CDR3 residues: CASRGGVAGPLTDTQYF. The CDR3 bases are TGTGCCAGCAGAGGGGGGGTAGCGGGCCCACTCACAGATACGCAGTATTTT.

A single count supports this clone. This rearrangement joins TRBV28 to TRBJ2-5; 8 positions agree with TRBD2. The CDR3 runs 13 residues. CDR1 and CDR2 (germline): MDHEN, SYDVKM. The trim removed 8 bases at V and 4 bases at J, leaving 6 bases unmatched. The CDR3: CASDRGGGETQYF. The CDR3, as DNA: TGTGCCAGCGACCGGGGGGGCGGAGAGACCCAGTACTTC.